In its sample, the clone carrying this TCR beta chain was seen a few times. Its antigen is not identified. Researchers used 5'RACE with constant-segment primers to make TCR alpha and TCR beta cDNA libraries that carry sample barcodes and UMIs. From the 5' RACE reads, TCRdb called clonotypes with MiXCR, one entry per CDR3 protein. The table records about 240,000 distinct CDR3 sequences, over 9% of them present only once. This sample was taken from a study of T-cell memory formation after mild COVID-19. Whole-study findings and limits: CM and EM subsets held most contracting CD4+ clones; EMRA held CD8+ ones. CD4+ bias marked clones expanding day 15 to 37, unlike balanced contracting clones.

Germline values: CDR1 MNHNS, CDR2 SASEGT. The CDR3 contains 13 residues. Trimming at V came to 5 bases and at J to 10 bases, leaving 7 bases not matched to a gene. This chain links TRBV6-1 with TRBJ2-1; 8 positions match TRBD2. The TCR sequence derives from a man younger than 35 who had mild COVID-19 (a few samples of this study predate the infection). Cell type and time point are not known. The sequencing input was PBMCs or a T cell subset sorted from them (not recorded which). This CDR3 reads CASSLSGDLEQFF. CDR3 in DNA: TGTGCCAGCAGTCTTAGCGGGGACCTGGAGCAGTTCTTC.